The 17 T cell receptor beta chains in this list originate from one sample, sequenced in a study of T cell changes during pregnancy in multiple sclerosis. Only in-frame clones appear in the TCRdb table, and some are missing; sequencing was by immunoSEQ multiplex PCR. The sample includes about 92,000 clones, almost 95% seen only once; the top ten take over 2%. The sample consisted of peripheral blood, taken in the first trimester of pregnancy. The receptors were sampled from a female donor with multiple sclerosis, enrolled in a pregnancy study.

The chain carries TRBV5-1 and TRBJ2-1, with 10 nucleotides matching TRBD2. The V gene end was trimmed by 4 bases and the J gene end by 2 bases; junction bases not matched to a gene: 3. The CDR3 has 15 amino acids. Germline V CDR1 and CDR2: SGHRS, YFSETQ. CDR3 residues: CASSHSGRTYNEQFF. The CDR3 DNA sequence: TGCGCCAGCAGCCATAGCGGGAGGACCTACAATGAGCAGTTCTTC.

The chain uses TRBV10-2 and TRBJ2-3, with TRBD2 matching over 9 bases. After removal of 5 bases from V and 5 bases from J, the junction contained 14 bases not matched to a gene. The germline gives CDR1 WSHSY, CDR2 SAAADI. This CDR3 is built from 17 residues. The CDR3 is CASSFRASGVPGDTQYF. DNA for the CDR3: TGCGCCAGCAGTTTCCGGGCTAGCGGGGTCCCCGGAGATACGCAGTATTTT.

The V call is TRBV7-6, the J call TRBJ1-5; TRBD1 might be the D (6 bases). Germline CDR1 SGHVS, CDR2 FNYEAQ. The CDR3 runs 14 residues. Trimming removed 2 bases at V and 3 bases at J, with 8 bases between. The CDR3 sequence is CASSLQGPNQPQHF. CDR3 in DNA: TGTGCCAGCAGCTTACAGGGGCCCAATCAGCCCCAGCATTTT.

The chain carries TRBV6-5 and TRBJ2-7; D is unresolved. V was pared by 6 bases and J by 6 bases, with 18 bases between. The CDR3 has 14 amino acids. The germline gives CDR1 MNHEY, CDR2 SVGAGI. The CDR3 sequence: CASSLSMGASEQYF. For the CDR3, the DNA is TGTGCCAGCAGCCTTTCGATGGGCGCTTCCGAGCAGTACTTC.

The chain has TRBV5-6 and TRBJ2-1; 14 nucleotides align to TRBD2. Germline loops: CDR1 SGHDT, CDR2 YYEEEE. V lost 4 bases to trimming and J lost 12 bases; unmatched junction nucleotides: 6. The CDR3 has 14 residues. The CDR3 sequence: CASSKGTSGSGQFF. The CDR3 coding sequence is TGTGCCAGCAGCAAAGGGACTAGCGGGAGTGGGCAGTTCTTC.

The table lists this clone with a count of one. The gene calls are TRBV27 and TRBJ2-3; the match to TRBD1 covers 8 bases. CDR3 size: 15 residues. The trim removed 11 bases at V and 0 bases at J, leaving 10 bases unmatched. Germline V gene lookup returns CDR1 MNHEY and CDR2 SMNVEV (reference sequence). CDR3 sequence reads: CAARSRTGSTDTQYF. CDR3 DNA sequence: TGTGCCGCACGAAGCAGGACAGGGAGCACAGATACGCAGTATTTT.

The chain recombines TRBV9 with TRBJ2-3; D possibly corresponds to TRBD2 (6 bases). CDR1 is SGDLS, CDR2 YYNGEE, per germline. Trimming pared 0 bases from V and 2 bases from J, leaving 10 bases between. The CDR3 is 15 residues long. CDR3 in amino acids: CASSVGAGPTDTQYF. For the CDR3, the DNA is TGTGCCAGCAGCGTAGGGGCGGGACCCACAGATACGCAGTATTTT.

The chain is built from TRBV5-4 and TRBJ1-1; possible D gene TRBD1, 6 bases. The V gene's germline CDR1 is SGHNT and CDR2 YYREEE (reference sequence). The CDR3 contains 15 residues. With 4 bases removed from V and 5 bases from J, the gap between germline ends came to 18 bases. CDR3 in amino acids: CASSPWGRGGTEAFF. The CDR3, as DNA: TGTGCCAGCAGCCCGTGGGGCAGGGGAGGGACTGAAGCTTTCTTT.

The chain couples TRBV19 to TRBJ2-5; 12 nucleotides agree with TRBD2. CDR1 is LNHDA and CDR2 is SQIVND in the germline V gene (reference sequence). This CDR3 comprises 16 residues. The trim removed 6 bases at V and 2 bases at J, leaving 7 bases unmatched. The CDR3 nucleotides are TGTGCCAGTAGCACGTGGACTAGCGGGAAGCAAGAGACCCAGTACTTC. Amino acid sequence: CASSTWTSGKQETQYF.

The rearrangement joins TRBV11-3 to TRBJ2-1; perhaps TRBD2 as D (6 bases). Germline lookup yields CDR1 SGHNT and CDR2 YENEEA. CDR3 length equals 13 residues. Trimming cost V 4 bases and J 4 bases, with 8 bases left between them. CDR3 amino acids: CASSSGLYNEQFF. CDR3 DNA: TGTGCCAGCAGCTCGGGACTTTACAATGAGCAGTTCTTC.

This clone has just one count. CDR3 residues: CASSLGTGAPQNIQYF. The CDR3 nucleotides are TGTGCCAGCAGTTTGGGAACAGGGGCTCCCCAAAACATTCAGTACTTC. The rearrangement uses TRBV27 and TRBJ2-4; 7 positions match TRBD1. V dropped 3 bases and J dropped 5; count of bases not matched to a gene: 10. This CDR3 is built from 16 residues. Germline lookup yields CDR1 MNHEY and CDR2 SMNVEV (reference sequence).

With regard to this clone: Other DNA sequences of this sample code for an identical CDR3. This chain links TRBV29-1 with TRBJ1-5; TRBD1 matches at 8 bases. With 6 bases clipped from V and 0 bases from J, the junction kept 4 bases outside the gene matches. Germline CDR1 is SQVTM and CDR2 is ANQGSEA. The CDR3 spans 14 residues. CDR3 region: CSVETGDSNQPQHF. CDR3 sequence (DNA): TGCAGCGTAGAGACAGGGGATAGCAATCAGCCCCAGCATTTT. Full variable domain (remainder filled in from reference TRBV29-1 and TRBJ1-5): SAVISQKPSRDICQRGTSLTIQCQVDSQVTMMFWYRQQPGQSLTLIATANQGSEATYESGFVIDKFPISRPNLTFSTLTVSNMSPEDSSIYLCSVETGDSNQPQHFGDGTRLSIL.

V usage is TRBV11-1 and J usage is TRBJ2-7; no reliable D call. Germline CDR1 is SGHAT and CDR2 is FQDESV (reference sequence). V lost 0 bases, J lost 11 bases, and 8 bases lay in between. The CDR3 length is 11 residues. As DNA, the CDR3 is TGTGCCAGCAGCTTAGCAGGAGAGAAGTACTTC. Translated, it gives CASSLAGEKYF.

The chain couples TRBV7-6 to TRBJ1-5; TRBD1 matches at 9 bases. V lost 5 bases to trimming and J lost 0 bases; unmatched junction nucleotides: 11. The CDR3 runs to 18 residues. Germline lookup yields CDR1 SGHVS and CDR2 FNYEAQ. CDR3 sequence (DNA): TGTGCCAGCAGCGCCGGGACAGGGACCTTTTTTAGCAATCAGCCCCAGCATTTT. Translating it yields CASSAGTGTFFSNQPQHF.

CDR3 in DNA: TGTGCCAGCAGTTTAGAGGGACAGGGGGCAAGGGCGGGAAACACCATATATTTT. Translated: CASSLEGQGARAGNTIYF. The chain combines TRBV27 with TRBJ1-3; 12 nucleotides line up with TRBD1. CDR1 is MNHEY and CDR2 is SMNVEV in the germline V gene (reference sequence). The V and J ends lost 2 bases and 4 bases, in that order; junction bases with no gene match: 9. The CDR3 contains 18 residues.

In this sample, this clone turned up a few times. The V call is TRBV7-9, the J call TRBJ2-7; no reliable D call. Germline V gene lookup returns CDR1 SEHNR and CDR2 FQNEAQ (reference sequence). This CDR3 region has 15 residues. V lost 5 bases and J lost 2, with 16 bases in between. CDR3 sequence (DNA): TGTGCCAGCAGCGCGGCCCATCGCACCCCCTACGAGCAGTACTTC. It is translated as CASSAAHRTPYEQYF.

CDR3 loop: CASSRREGARTDTQYF. CDR3 bases: TGTGCCAGCAGCCGTCGTGAGGGAGCTCGCACAGATACGCAGTATTTT. The rearrangement uses TRBV5-4 and TRBJ2-3, with D perhaps matching TRBD2 (5 bases). Trimming removed 4 bases at V and 1 base at J, with 16 bases between. The CDR3 length is 16 residues. CDR1 is SGHNT, CDR2 YYREEE, per germline (reference sequence).